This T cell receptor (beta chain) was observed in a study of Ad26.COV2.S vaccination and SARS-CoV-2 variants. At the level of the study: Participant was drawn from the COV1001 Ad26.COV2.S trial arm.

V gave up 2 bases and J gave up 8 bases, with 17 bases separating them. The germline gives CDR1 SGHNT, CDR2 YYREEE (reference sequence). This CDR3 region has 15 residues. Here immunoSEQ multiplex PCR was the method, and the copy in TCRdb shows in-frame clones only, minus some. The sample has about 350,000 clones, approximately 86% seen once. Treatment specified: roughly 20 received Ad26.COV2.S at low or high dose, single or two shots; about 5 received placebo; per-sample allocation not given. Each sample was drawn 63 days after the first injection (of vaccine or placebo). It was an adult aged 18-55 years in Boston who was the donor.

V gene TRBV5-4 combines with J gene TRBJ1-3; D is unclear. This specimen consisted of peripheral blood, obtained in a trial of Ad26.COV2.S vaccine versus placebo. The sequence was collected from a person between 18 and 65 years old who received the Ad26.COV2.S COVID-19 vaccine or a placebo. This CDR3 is CASSLPGSRSDTIYF. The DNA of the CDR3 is TGTGCCAGCAGCTTACCGGGATCCCGGTCGGACACCATATATTTT.